The clone carrying this T cell receptor beta chain was counted only a few times. Its antigen is as yet unknown. The V gene's germline CDR1 is SQVTM and CDR2 ANQGSEA. Between the trimmed V and J ends, which lost 3 bases and 7 bases, there was a span of 10 bases. The CDR3 spans 12 residues. The data derive from a study of CD8 T cells in ankylosing spondylitis. Study-wide results and limits: Disease-associated clonotypes exhibited CD8+ identity and were relatively infrequent in peripheral blood.

TCRdb ran MiXCR on the 5' RACE reads and lists one entry per CDR3 protein. This sample has nearly 350,000 distinct CDR3 sequences, with approximately 15% found just once. The origin of this receptor is a male donor with ankylosing spondylitis or in good health (not recorded which). The rearrangement joins TRBV29-1 to TRBJ2-4; D is unresolved. The specimen sequenced was blood, either unsorted or a sorted T cell fraction (not recorded which). The CDR3 here is CSVDTPSNIQYF. Here the CDR3 DNA reads TGCAGCGTTGATACTCCTTCTAACATTCAGTACTTC.